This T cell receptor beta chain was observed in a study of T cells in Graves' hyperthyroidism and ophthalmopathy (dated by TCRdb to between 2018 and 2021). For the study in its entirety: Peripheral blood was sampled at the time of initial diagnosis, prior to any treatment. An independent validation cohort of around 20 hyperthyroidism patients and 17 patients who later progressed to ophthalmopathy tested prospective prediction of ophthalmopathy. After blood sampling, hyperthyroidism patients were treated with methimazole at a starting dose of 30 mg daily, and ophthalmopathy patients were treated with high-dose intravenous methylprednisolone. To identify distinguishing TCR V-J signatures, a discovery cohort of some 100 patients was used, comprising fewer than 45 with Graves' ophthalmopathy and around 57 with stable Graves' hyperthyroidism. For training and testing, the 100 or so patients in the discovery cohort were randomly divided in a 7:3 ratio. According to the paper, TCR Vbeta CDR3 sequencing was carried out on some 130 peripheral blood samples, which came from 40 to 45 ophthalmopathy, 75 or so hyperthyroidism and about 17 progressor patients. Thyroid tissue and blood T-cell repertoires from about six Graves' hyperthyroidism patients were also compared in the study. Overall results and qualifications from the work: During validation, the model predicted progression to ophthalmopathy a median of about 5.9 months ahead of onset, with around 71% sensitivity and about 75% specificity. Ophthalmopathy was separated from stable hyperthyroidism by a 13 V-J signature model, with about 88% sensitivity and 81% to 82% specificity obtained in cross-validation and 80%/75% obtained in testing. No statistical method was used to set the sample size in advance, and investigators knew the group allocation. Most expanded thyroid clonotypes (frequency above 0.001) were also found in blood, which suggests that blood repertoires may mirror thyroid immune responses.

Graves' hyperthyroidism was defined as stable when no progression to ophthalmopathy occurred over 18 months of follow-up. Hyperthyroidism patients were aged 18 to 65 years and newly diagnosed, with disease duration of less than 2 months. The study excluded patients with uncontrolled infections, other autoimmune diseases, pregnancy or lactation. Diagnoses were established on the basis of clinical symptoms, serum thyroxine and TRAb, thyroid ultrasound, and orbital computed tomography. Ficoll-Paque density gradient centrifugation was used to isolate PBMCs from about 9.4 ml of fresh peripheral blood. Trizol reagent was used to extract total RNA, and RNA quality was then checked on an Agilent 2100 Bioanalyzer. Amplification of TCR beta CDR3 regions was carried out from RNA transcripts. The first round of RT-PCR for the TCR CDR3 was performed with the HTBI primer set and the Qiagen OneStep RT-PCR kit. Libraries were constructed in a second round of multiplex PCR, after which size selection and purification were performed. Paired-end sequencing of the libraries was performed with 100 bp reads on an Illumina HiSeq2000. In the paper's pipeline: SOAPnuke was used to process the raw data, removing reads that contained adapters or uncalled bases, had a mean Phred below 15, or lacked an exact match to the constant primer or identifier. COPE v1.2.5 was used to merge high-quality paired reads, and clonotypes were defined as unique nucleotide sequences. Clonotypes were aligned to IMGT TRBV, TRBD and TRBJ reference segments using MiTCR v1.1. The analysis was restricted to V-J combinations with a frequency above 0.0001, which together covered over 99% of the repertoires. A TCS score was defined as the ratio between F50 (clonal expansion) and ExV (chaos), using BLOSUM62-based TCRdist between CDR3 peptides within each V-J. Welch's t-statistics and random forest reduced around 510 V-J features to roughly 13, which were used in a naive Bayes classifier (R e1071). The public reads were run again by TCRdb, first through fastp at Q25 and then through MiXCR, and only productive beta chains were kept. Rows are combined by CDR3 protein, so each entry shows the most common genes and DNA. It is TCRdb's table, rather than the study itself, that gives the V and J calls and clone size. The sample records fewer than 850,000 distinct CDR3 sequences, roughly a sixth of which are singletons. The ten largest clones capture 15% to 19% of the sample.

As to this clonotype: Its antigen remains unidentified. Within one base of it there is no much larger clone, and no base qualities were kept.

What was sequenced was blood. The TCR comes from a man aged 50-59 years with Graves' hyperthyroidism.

The CDR3 here reads CASSFYLAKNIQYF. The nucleotide sequence is TGTGCCAGCTCGTTTTACCTAGCCAAAAACATTCAGTACTTC. The V and J segments used are TRBV28 and TRBJ2-4; a confident D gene designation cannot be given. Looking up the germline V gene yields CDR1 MDHEN and CDR2 SYDVKM. The trim is 8 bases for V and 0 bases for J, with a gap of 11 bases between the germline ends. The CDR3, cysteine through phenylalanine, is 14 amino acids long. Here the CDR3 DNA is all that survives: 42 bases in frame from base 1.